What follows are 8 T cell receptor beta chains derived from one specimen sequenced in a study of beta chain features in type 1 diabetes. Expressed TCRB transcripts were sequenced after all isolated RNA was converted to cDNA. Here immunoSEQ multiplex PCR was the method, and the copy in TCRdb shows in-frame clones only, minus some. The table records some 100,000 clones, approximately 37% of them present only once. Material: stem cell memory CD4+ T cells from blood. These receptors were taken from a woman younger than 30 in good health.

The CDR3 loop reads CASSLGRMAIEQYF. DNA for the CDR3: TGTGCCAGCAGCTTAGGCAGAATGGCCATCGAGCAGTACTTC. This chain uses TRBV11-2 with TRBJ2-7; no clear D. V was shortened by 1 base and J by 6 bases, with 13 bases between the two germline ends. The CDR3 runs 14 residues. The germline CDR1 and CDR2 sequences are SGHAT and FQNNGV. Filled out from reference TRBV11-2 and TRBJ2-7, the complete variable domain reads EAGVAQSPRYKIIEKRQSVAFWCNPISGHATLYWYQQILGQGPKLLIQFQNNGVVDDSQLPKDRFSAERLKGVDSTLKIQPAKLEDSAVYLCASSLGRMAIEQYFGPGTRLTVT.

The rearrangement uses TRBV19 and TRBJ2-2; D unclear. CDR1 LNHDA and CDR2 SQIVND come from the germline V gene (reference sequence). CDR3 size: 13 residues. The germline V and J ends were trimmed by 8 bases and 6 bases, with 13 bases remaining between them. The CDR3 sequence: CASCSSRAGELFF. DNA of the CDR3: TGTGCCAGTTGCTCCTCTCGGGCCGGGGAGCTGTTTTTT.

This chain connects TRBV25-1 to TRBJ1-2; possible D gene TRBD1, 5 bases. Per germline, CDR1 MGHDK and CDR2 SYGVNS. The ends were cut back, 6 bases at V and 4 bases at J, with 12 bases in the middle. The CDR3 is 13 residues long. The CDR3 DNA sequence: TGTGCCAGCAGGGAAACAGGAGCCTATGGCTACACCTTC. Amino acids: CASRETGAYGYTF.

The V gene is TRBV11-2, the J gene TRBJ2-3; 7 positions match TRBD2. The CDR3 has 12 residues. Germline CDR1 is SGHAT and CDR2 is FQNNGV. Trimming removed 4 bases from V and 14 bases from J; junction bases left unmatched: 9. The CDR3 sequence: CASSSLSGGWYF. CDR3 in DNA: TGTGCCAGCAGCTCCCTCTCGGGGGGTTGGTATTTT.

This clone occurred a few times. This chain links TRBV6-6 with TRBJ1-5; TRBD1 matches at 7 bases. The V and J ends lost 6 bases and 6 bases, in that order; junction bases with no gene match: 5. Per germline, CDR1 MNHNY and CDR2 SVGAGI (reference sequence). CDR3 length equals 13 residues. This chain's CDR3 is CASRTTGIQPQHF. The DNA for the CDR3 is TGTGCCAGCAGAACGACAGGGATTCAGCCCCAGCATTTT.

The genes are TRBV5-6 and TRBJ2-1, with 7 bases identical to TRBD2. V was pared by 2 bases and J by 3 bases, with 8 bases of the junction left unmatched. The CDR3 contains 16 residues. The germline V gene encodes CDR1 SGHDT and CDR2 YYEEEE. For the CDR3, the DNA is TGTGCCAGCAGCTTTAGGCGGGAGAGGGACTACAATGAGCAGTTCTTC. It yields the protein CASSFRRERDYNEQFF.

The chain combines TRBV5-1 with TRBJ1-2, with 7 nucleotides matching TRBD1. This CDR3 is 16 amino acids long. Per the germline V gene, CDR1 is SGHRS and CDR2 is YFSETQ. J lost 7 bases, V lost 4 bases, and 16 bases had no gene match. Here the CDR3 DNA reads TGCGCCAGCAGCCCCAGACAGGGCCTCATCGAAGGTGGCTACACCTTC. Residues: CASSPRQGLIEGGYTF.

The chain uses TRBV18 and TRBJ2-1; 13 bases are shared with TRBD2. Germline CDR1 and CDR2: KGHSH and LQKENI. This CDR3 is built from 18 residues. V was pared by 1 base and J by 1 base, with 4 bases of the junction left unmatched. The CDR3 sequence is CASSPRLAGGGSYNEQFF. The CDR3 region has the DNA TGTGCCAGCTCACCACGACTAGCGGGAGGAGGGTCCTACAATGAGCAGTTCTTC.